The 10 T cell receptor beta chains given below trace back to one sample, sequenced in a study of beta chain features in type 1 diabetes. Findings and limits, study-wide: Moderately but significantly shorter TCRB CDR3s were found in Type 1 diabetes patients in all four CD4+ subsets.

Their target antigens are unknown. As every portion of the isolated RNA was reverse transcribed, the sequencing read expressed TCRB transcripts. Method: immunoSEQ multiplex PCR; TCRdb's copy keeps in-frame clones and lacks some. The sample contains 600,000 or so clones, about 14% of which appear only once. Input material: naive CD4+ T cells from blood. Receptor source: a man between 18 and 35 years old with type 1 diabetes.

This clone has only one observation. The CDR3 sequence: CASSYSPRLVDEQYF. CDR3 bases: TGTGCCAGCAGTTACTCCCCCAGACTAGTGGACGAGCAGTACTTC. The gene calls are TRBV6-5 and TRBJ2-7, with D tentatively TRBD2 (6 bases). Germline values: CDR1 MNHEY, CDR2 SVGAGI. This CDR3 region has 15 residues. The V end was cut by 0 bases, the J end by 5 bases, with 14 bases between.

The genes are TRBV7-9 and TRBJ2-3; 9 bases map to TRBD1. The V and J ends lost 5 bases and 2 bases, in that order; junction bases with no gene match: 8. Per germline, CDR1 SEHNR and CDR2 FQNEAQ (reference sequence). The CDR3 is made up of 16 amino acids. CDR3 sequence: CASSPKNRGPTDTQYF. The CDR3 DNA reads TGTGCCAGCAGCCCGAAAAACAGGGGGCCCACAGATACGCAGTATTTT.

This chain uses TRBV27 with TRBJ2-1; D remains unclear. This CDR3 has 13 amino acids. V was cut by 3 bases and J by 6 bases, with 9 bases left in between. Germline V gene data show CDR1 as MNHEY and CDR2 as SMNVEV (reference sequence). CDR3 loop: CASSLRSGNEQFF. In nucleotides, the CDR3 is TGTGCCAGCAGTTTGAGGTCAGGCAATGAGCAGTTCTTC.

There are a few counts of this clone. The rearrangement uses TRBV7-9 and TRBJ1-1; TRBD1 aligns across 7 bases. With 1 base clipped from V and 2 bases from J, the junction kept 10 bases outside the gene matches. This CDR3 region has 17 residues. The germline gives CDR1 SEHNR, CDR2 FQNEAQ (reference sequence). The CDR3 protein is CASSLETGRWRNTEAFF. The CDR3, as DNA: TGTGCCAGCAGCTTAGAGACAGGGCGTTGGCGAAACACTGAAGCTTTCTTT.

This clone was detected only a few times. The genes are TRBV6-5 and TRBJ1-5; weak D call: TRBD1 (5 bases). The CDR3 length is 16 residues. Germline V gives CDR1 MNHEY, CDR2 SVGAGI. Trimming removed 3 bases from V and 7 bases from J, with 19 bases in between. CDR3 loop: CASSYLGRLGDQPQHF. The DNA of the CDR3 is TGTGCCAGCAGTTATTTGGGACGCCTCGGGGACCAGCCCCAGCATTTT.

This clone was recorded a few times. One junction end does not reproduce the germline sequence, and a read error may be involved. The chain combines TRBV6-6 with TRBJ2-5; D is unclear. The germline V gene encodes CDR1 MNHNY and CDR2 SVGAGI (reference sequence). The CDR3 spans 14 residues. The CDR3 DNA sequence: TGTGCCAGCAGTTACTCGGTCCACCATGAGACCCAGTACTTC. It encodes CASSYSVHHETQYF.

This clone was found a few times. The CDR3 is CASGLVVGTDTGELFF. The CDR3 nucleotides are TGTGCTAGTGGTTTGGTCGTTGGGACAGACACCGGGGAGCTGTTTTTT. This chain uses TRBV12-5 with TRBJ2-2; 7 positions agree with TRBD1. With 0 bases clipped from V and 3 bases from J, the junction kept 4 bases outside the gene matches. CDR1 is LGHNT, CDR2 FRNRAP, per germline. This CDR3 contains 16 residues.

The chain links TRBV29-1 to TRBJ1-1, with 8 nucleotides matching TRBD1. This CDR3 is built from 14 residues. Germline CDR1 SQVTM, CDR2 ANQGSEA. Trimming at V came to 4 bases and at J to 4 bases, leaving 8 bases not matched to a gene. The chain's CDR3 is CSVADRAWSTEAFF. The CDR3 DNA reads TGCAGCGTTGCGGACAGGGCGTGGAGCACTGAAGCTTTCTTT.

This clone was recorded a few times. J is TRBJ2-7 and V is TRBV28; the match to TRBD1 covers 9 bases. Germline V gene lookup returns CDR1 MDHEN and CDR2 SYDVKM. V lost 8 bases to trimming and J lost 3 bases; unmatched junction nucleotides: 8. CDR3 length: 14 amino acids. The CDR3: CASEPQGAIYEQYF. Here the CDR3 DNA reads TGTGCCAGCGAACCACAGGGGGCTATCTACGAGCAGTACTTC.

This clone was counted a few times. The chain uses TRBV5-1 and TRBJ2-5, with D unresolved. CDR3 length: 13 amino acids. V shed 4 bases and J shed 1 base, with 8 bases lying between them. Germline CDR1 reads SGHRS; CDR2 reads YFSETQ. The CDR3 DNA reads TGCGCCAGCAGCCCCAGGACCCAAGAGACCCAGTACTTC. This translates into CASSPRTQETQYF.